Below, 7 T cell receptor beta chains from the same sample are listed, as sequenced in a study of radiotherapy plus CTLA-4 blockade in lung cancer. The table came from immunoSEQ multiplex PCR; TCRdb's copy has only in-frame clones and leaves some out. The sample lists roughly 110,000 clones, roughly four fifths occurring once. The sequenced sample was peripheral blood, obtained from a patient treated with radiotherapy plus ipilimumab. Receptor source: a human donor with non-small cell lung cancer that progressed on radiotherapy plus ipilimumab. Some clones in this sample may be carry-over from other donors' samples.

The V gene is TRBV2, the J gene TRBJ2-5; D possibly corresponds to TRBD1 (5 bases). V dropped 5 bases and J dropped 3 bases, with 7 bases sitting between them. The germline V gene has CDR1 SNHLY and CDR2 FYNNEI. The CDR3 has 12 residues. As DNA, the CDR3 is TGTGCCAGCAGTCAACAGGAAGAGACCCAGTACTTC. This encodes CASSQQEETQYF.

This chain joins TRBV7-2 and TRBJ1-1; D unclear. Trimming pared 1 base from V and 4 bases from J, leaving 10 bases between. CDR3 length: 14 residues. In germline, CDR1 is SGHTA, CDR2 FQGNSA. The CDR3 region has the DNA TGTGCCAGCAGCTTAGGGATAGGCGTCACTGAAGCTTTCTTT. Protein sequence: CASSLGIGVTEAFF.

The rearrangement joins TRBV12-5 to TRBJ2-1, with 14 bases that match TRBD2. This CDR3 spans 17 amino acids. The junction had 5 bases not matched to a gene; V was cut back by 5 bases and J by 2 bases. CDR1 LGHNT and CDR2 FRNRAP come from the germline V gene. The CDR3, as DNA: TGTGCTAGTGGTCCTCCGGGACTAGCGGGGGCCTACAATGAGCAGTTCTTC. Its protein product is CASGPPGLAGAYNEQFF.

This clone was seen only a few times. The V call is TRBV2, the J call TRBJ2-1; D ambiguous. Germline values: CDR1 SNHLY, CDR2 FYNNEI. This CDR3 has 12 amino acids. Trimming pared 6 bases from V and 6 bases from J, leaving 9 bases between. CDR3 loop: CASSPILNEQFF. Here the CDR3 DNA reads TGTGCCAGCAGCCCAATCCTCAATGAGCAGTTCTTC.

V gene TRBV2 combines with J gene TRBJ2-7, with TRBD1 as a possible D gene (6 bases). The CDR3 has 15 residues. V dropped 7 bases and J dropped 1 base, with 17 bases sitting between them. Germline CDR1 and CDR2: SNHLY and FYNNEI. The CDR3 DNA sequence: TGTGCCAGCAAAGAGAAGACAGGTCTATCCTACGAGCAGTACTTC. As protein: CASKEKTGLSYEQYF.

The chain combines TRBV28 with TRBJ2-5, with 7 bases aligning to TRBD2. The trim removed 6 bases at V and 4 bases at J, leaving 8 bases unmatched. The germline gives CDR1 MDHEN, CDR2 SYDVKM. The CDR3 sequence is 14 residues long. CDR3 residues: CASSAWEGGETQYF. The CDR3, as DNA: TGTGCCAGCAGCGCATGGGAGGGTGGAGAGACCCAGTACTTC.

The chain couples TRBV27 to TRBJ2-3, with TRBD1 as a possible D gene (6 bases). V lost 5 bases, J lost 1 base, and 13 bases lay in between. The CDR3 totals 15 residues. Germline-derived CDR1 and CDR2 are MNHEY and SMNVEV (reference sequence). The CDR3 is CASSNRVPGTDTQYF. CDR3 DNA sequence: TGTGCCAGCAGTAACAGGGTCCCTGGCACAGATACGCAGTATTTT.